The rows below give T cell receptor beta chains drawn from one sample of a study of blood T cell repertoires in COVID-19. Clones were read by immunoSEQ multiplex PCR, and TCRdb kept only the in-frame ones, dropping some. The table has about 18,000 clones, around 89% seen once. The sequenced sample was PBMCs or T cells enriched from blood (not recorded which). The receptors originated from a woman aged 30 to 39 who had recovered from COVID-19. CDR3s include the opening cysteine and the closing phenylalanine or tryptophan. Each record gives: clone size, J gene, V gene, D gene, CDR3 DNA, CDR3 protein. D genes are given only for firm matches. The size entry is marked missing in some rows and otherwise reads once, few, many or a size class.

-,TRBJ1-2,TRBV4-3,-,TGCGCCAGCAGCCAAGATGAGGGACTGTTAGGCTATGGCTACACCTTC,CASSQDEGLLGYGYTF
-,TRBJ1-4,TRBV28,TRBD1,TGTGCCAGCAGTAACAGGGGGAAATCTGAAAAACTGTTTTTT,CASSNRGKSEKLFF
-,TRBJ1-1,TRBV12-3/TRBV12-4,-,TGTGCCAGCGGCTCGGGAGGCAGGGCTGAAGCTTTCTTT,CASGSGGRAEAFF
-,TRBJ2-3,TRBV19,TRBD2,TGTGCCAGTAGTATTCAGCGGGGGAGCACAGATACGCAGTATTTT,CASSIQRGSTDTQYF
once,TRBJ2-5,TRBV7-2,TRBD1,TGTGCCAGCAGCTTCGTTACCGCCGGGACAGGGGGTCGTAAGGAGACCCAGTACTTC,CASSFVTAGTGGRKETQYF
-,TRBJ1-6,TRBV30,TRBD1,TGTGCCTGGGTGGGACAGAGTAATAATTCACCCCTCCACTTT,CAWVGQSNNSPLHF
-,TRBJ2-7,TRBV10-1,-,TGCGCCAGCAGGGGGGACTCCTCCGACGAGCAGTACTTC,CASRGDSSDEQYF
-,TRBJ2-3,TRBV7-2,TRBD2,TGTGCCAGCAGCTCAGGGACTAGCGGGGGGGCGACAGATACGCAGTATTTT,CASSSGTSGGATDTQYF
-,TRBJ2-1,TRBV4-1,TRBD2,TGCGCCAGCAGCCACTCTAGCGGGGGCCAGGGGGAGCAGTTCTTC,CASSHSSGGQGEQFF
-,TRBJ1-2,TRBV6-5,-,TGTGCCAGCAGTTACTCGAGCGAGGTAGAACTCTATGGCTACACCTTC,CASSYSSEVELYGYTF
-,TRBJ1-2,TRBV12-3/TRBV12-4,TRBD1,TGTGCCAGCAGTGGGGACAGGTGGGATCGCTACACCTTC,CASSGDRWDRYTF
-,TRBJ2-1,TRBV30,-,TGTGCCTGGAGTGAAGGGACCAGGGGTGAGAATGAGCAGTTCTTC,CAWSEGTRGENEQFF
-,TRBJ2-1,TRBV24-1,TRBD2,TGTGCCACCAGTGACCCGACGCTAGAGACTAGCGGGGGGCCTCCTGTCTCCTACAATGAGCAGTTCTTC,CATSDPTLETSGGPPVSYNEQFF